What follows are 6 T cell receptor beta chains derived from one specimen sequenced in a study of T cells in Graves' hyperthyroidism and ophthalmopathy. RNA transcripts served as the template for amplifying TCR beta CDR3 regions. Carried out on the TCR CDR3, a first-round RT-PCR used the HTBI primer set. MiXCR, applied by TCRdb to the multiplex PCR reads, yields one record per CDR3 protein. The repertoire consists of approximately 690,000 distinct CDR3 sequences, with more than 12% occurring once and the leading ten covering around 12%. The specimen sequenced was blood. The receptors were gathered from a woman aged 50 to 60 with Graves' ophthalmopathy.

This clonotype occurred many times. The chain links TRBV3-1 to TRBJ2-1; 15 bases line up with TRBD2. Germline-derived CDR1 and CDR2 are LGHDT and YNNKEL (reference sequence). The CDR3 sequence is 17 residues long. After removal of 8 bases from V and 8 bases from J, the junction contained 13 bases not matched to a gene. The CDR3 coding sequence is TGTGCCAGCCACGGACTAGCGGGAGGGCCGGGGCTCCATGAGCAGTTCTTC. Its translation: CASHGLAGGPGLHEQFF.

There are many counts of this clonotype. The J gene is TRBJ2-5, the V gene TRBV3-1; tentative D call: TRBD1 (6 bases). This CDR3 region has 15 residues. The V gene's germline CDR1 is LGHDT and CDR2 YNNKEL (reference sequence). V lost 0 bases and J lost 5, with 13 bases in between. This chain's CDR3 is CASSQDLTGRETQYF. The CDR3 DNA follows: TGTGCCAGCAGCCAAGATCTAACAGGGCGGGAGACCCAGTACTTC.

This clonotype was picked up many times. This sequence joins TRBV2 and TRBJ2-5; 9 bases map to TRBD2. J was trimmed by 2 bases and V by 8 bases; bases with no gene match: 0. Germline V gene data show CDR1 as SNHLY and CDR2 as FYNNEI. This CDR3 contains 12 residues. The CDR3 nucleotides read TGTGCCAGCGGACTAGCGCAAGAGACCCAGTACTTC. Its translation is CASGLAQETQYF.

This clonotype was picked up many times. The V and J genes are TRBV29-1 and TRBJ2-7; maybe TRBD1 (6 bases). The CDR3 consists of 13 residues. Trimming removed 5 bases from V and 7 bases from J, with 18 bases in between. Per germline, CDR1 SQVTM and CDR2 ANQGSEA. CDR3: CSVKGVGWFEQYF. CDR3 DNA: TGCAGCGTTAAGGGGGTCGGATGGTTTGAGCAGTACTTC.

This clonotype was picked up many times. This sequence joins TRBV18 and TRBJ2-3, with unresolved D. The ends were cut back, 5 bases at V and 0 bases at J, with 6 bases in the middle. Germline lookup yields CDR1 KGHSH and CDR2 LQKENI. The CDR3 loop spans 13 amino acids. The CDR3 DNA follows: TGTGCCAGCTCAAAGACTAGCACAGATACGCAGTATTTT. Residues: CASSKTSTDTQYF.

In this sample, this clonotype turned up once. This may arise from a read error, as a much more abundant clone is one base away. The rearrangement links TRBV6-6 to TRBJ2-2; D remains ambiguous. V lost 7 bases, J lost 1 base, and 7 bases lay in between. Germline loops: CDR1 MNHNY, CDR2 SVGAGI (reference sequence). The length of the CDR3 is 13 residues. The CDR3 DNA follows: TGTGCCAGCATCCGACAGAACACCGGGGAGCTGTTTTTT. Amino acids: CASIRQNTGELFF.